The clone carrying this TCR beta chain was seen ten or more times. The antigen is undetermined. The PBMCs studied were ones that came from about 10 ml fresh peripheral blood. This entry belongs to a study of T cells in Graves' hyperthyroidism and ophthalmopathy. Study-level information: Specimen type is peripheral blood, collected at initial diagnosis prior to any treatment. The study, taken as a whole, reports: Ophthalmopathy onset followed model prediction by a median around 6.9 months. In the analysis, a 13 V-J model separated ophthalmopathy from stable hyperthyroidism.

The TCR beta CDR3 regions underwent amplification using RNA transcripts as the source. The primer set for the first-round RT-PCR of the TCR CDR3 was HTBI. TCRdb re-derived calls from the multiplex PCR reads in MiXCR, one entry per CDR3 protein. Here the sample spans about 420,000 distinct CDR3 sequences, 15% to 18% being singletons. The CDR3 runs 14 residues. Germline CDR1 is SGHRS and CDR2 is YFSETQ. The ends were cut back, 1 base at V and 0 bases at J, with 7 bases in the middle. Sequenced material: blood. This chain links TRBV5-1 with TRBJ1-1; the D is unclear. The sequence was collected from a woman aged 18-35 years with Graves' hyperthyroidism. The CDR3 sequence: CASSLQWMNTEAFF. CDR3 bases: TGCGCCAGCAGCTTGCAGTGGATGAACACTGAAGCTTTCTTT.